This T cell receptor (beta chain) comes out of a study of cytomegalovirus exposure and HLA in healthy donors. Among the roughly 110 subjects of the validation cohort, separate from the roughly 730-subject first cohort, were the donors. Per the germline V gene, CDR1 is MNHNS and CDR2 is SASEGT. This CDR3 is built from 13 residues. Study-wide points: Reports showed the classifier diagnosing cytomegalovirus status with high specificity and sensitivity.

Turning to this clone: As yet, its antigen is unknown.

Assay: immunoSEQ multiplex PCR; the TCRdb copy retains only in-frame clones and omits some. The sample consists of about 44,000 clones, roughly 93% of them appearing once. The rearrangement links TRBV6-1 to TRBJ2-1, with TRBD2 matching over 7 bases. The specimen was PBMCs. This clonotype was sampled from a woman aged 18-29 years in good health and CMV-seronegative. The CDR3 is CAEGGESYNEQFF. CDR3 in DNA: TGTGCGGAGGGAGGGGAGTCCTACAATGAGCAGTTCTTC.